The 14 T cell receptor beta chains below were found in one sample sequenced in a study of tumor and adjacent non-tumor tissue in lung cancer (dated 2018 in TCRdb). RNA was extracted from bulk unsorted tissue and checked for quality with a NanoDrop ND-1000 and an Agilent 2100. The library was built by means of multiplex PCR. The instrument given in TCRdb is Illumina HiSeq 2500. TCRbeta libraries were built by three rounds of nested PCR using primers (Table S4), following protocols modified from ARM-PCR. TCRdb reworked the public reads: Q25 trimming with fastp, MiXCR clone assembly, productive beta chains retained. Rows with one shared CDR3 protein collapse into an entry with the most common genes and DNA. Here the sample has around 74,000 distinct CDR3 sequences; 55% to 70% occur a single time. The ten largest clones add up to around 12% of the sample. The source material was lung tumor tissue. These receptors were obtained from an older woman with non-small cell lung cancer.

This clonotype showed up many times. The gene calls are TRBV6-1 and TRBJ2-7; 12 bases line up with TRBD1. The V gene end was trimmed by 2 bases and the J gene end by 4 bases; junction bases not matched to a gene: 6. The CDR3 covers 16 residues. Germline CDR1 and CDR2: MNHNS and SASEGT. Here the CDR3 DNA reads TGTGCCAGCAGTGAAAGTTTGGGACAGGGGGCATACGAGCAGTACTTC. It translates to CASSESLGQGAYEQYF.

The chain couples TRBV6-1 to TRBJ2-5; 10 nucleotides agree with TRBD2. This CDR3 contains 16 residues. Germline-derived CDR1 and CDR2 are MNHNS and SASEGT. The trim removed 2 bases at V and 5 bases at J, leaving 8 bases unmatched. CDR3 sequence reads: CASSEQSGRVRETQYF. CDR3 nucleotide sequence: TGTGCCAGCAGTGAACAGAGCGGGAGGGTGAGGGAGACCCAGTACTTC.

A note on this clonotype: A much larger clone sits a single nucleotide away, making a read error possible. The V gene is TRBV28, the J gene TRBJ1-1; D may be TRBD1 (5 bases). The CDR3 totals 15 residues. Germline-derived CDR1 and CDR2 are MDHEN and SYDVKM. Written as DNA, the CDR3 is TGTGTCAGCAGTGTCCGGGACGCTATAGGGACTGAAGCTTTCTTT. Encoded protein: CVSSVRDAIGTEAFF.

The rearrangement links TRBV7-3 to TRBJ2-3; a weak D match, TRBD2 (5 bases). Trimming stripped 5 bases from V and 8 bases from J, with 14 bases between. The CDR3 is made up of 13 amino acids. Germline loops: CDR1 SGHTA, CDR2 FQGTGA. This CDR3 is CASSHDGIGTQYF. In nucleotides, the CDR3 is TGTGCCAGCAGCCACGACGGGATTGGTACGCAGTATTTT. The full variable domain, in which reference TRBV7-3 and TRBJ2-3 provide the parts outside the CDR3, is GAGVSQTPSNKVTEKGKYVELRCDPISGHTALYWYRQSLGQGPEFLIYFQGTGAADDSGLPNDRFFAVRPEGSVSTLKIQRTERGDSAVYLCASSHDGIGTQYFGPGTRLTVL.

To note about this clonotype: The conserved phenylalanine or tryptophan is not found at the CDR3 terminus, so this likely reflects a read error. This chain uses TRBV29-1 with TRBJ2-5, with 7 bases identical to TRBD2. CDR1 and CDR2 (germline): SQVTM, ANQGSEA. The V gene end was trimmed by 4 bases and the J gene end by 5 bases; junction bases not matched to a gene: 7. CDR3 length: 13 amino acids. CDR3 DNA sequence: TGCAGCGTTGCAGGTGCGGGAGCGGAGACCCAGTACCTC. Amino acids: CSVAGAGAETQYL.

The table lists this clonotype with many counts. The gene calls are TRBV20-1 and TRBJ2-2, with TRBD1 identical over 9 bases. The CDR3 is 15 residues long. The ends lost 3 bases at V and 3 bases at J; junction bases unmatched: 5. Germline CDR1 and CDR2: DFQATT and SNEGSKA (reference sequence). CDR3 coding DNA: TGCAGTGCTAGCCCAAGGGACAGGGACACCGGGGAGCTGTTTTTT. Translation: CSASPRDRDTGELFF.

By sample share, this clonotype is large. The CDR3 sequence is CASSPRDEGFYGYTF. In DNA form, the CDR3 reads TGTGCCAGCAGCCCTCGAGACGAGGGTTTCTATGGCTACACCTTC. The V call is TRBV4-2, the J call TRBJ1-2, with D unresolved. Germline CDR1 reads LGHNA; CDR2 reads YNFKEQ. V lost 4 bases, J lost 4 bases, and 16 bases lay in between. This CDR3 comprises 15 residues.

About this clonotype itself: A clone one base away is much larger, so this may be a read error. The chain has TRBV28 and TRBJ1-5, with 7 bases aligning to TRBD1. This CDR3 has 15 amino acids. Germline V gene lookup returns CDR1 MDHEN and CDR2 SYDVKM. Here the CDR3 DNA reads TGTGTCAGCAACTTCAGGGGGGTGCGCGGTCAGCCCCAGCATTTT. It codes for CVSNFRGVRGQPQHF. Using reference TRBV28 and TRBJ1-5 for the parts outside the CDR3, the full variable domain is DVKVTQSSRYLVKRTGEKVFLECVQDMDHENMFWYRQDPGLGLRLIYFSYDVKMKEKGDIPEGYSVSREKKERFSLILESASTNQTSMYLCVSNFRGVRGQPQHFGDGTRLSIL.

Turning to this clonotype: Germline and junction disagree at one end, which may indicate a read error. The V gene is TRBV6-5, the J gene TRBJ2-3; D gene uncertain. CDR1 MNHEY and CDR2 SVGAGI come from the germline V gene. The CDR3 runs 18 residues. CDR3 region: CASCYSIFGVEPKDTQYF. CDR3 nucleotide sequence: TGTGCCAGCTGTTACTCGATATTCGGTGTAGAACCTAAGGATACGCAGTATTTT.

Concerning this clonotype: Sequence at one end of the junction differs from germline and may be a read error. This rearrangement joins TRBV20-1 to TRBJ1-5; a possible D gene is TRBD1 (6 bases). CDR1 is DFQATT, CDR2 SNEGSKA, per germline (reference sequence). This CDR3 has 17 amino acids. CDR3 sequence: CSTRDDRCGRSNQPQHF. The CDR3 DNA is TGCAGTACTAGAGATGACAGGTGTGGGCGTAGCAATCAACCCCAGCATTTT.

On this clonotype: This may be a read error: a much more frequent sequence differs by one nucleotide. The CDR3 here is CASSNVRYTEAFF. The CDR3 DNA reads as TGTGCCAGCAGCAACGTACGTTACACTGAAGCTTTCTTT. The chain employs TRBV5-5 and TRBJ1-1, with D unclear. From germline, CDR1 is SGHKS and CDR2 YYEKEE (reference sequence). The CDR3 loop spans 13 amino acids. V was trimmed by 4 bases and J by 3 bases, leaving 10 bases between them. Together with reference TRBV5-5 and TRBJ1-1, the CDR3 gives the full variable domain: DAGVTQSPTHLIKTRGQQVTLRCSPISGHKSVSWYQQVLGQGPQFIFQYYEKEERGRGNFPDRFSARQFPNYSSELNVNALLLGDSALYLCASSNVRYTEAFFGQGTRLTVV.

A word on this clonotype: The CDR3 carries no conserved terminal phenylalanine or tryptophan, so it likely arises from a read error. The limits of the CDR3 on the DNA are not certain, so only TCRdb's listed CDR3 is given. J is TRBJ2-1 and V is TRBV5-4; the table assigns TRBD1, which was not confirmed against the DNA. The V gene's germline CDR1 is SGHNT and CDR2 YYREEE (reference sequence). The CDR3 contains 17 residues when both ends are counted. The CDR3: CASSPSSGANLGNEQSL.

By share, this clonotype counts as medium-sized. The chain is built from TRBV5-5 and TRBJ2-5, with 7 nucleotides matching TRBD2. V was clipped by 2 bases and J by 3 bases; unmatched bases: 1. CDR1 and CDR2 from the germline V gene are SGHKS and YYEKEE (reference sequence). This CDR3 region has 13 residues. The CDR3 DNA follows: TGTGCCAGCAGCTTCGGACTAGAAGAGACCCAGTACTTC. Its protein is CASSFGLEETQYF.

With regard to this clonotype: At one end, the junction sequence differs from germline, possibly due to a read error. This sequence joins TRBV4-2 and TRBJ2-2; no reliable D call. There are 16 residues in the CDR3. Germline lookup yields CDR1 LGHNA and CDR2 YNFKEQ. The CDR3 coding sequence is TGTGCAAGCAGCCAAGACCCACCGGTACAAAGCGGGGAGCTGTTTTTT. Its protein product is CASSQDPPVQSGELFF.